A selection of T cell receptor beta chains follows, all from one sample in a study of identical twins. TCRdb used MiXCR to reprocess the 5' RACE reads, holding one entry per CDR3 protein. Among around 500,000 distinct CDR3 sequences listed, 14% were seen once. These data are also associated with another study on yellow fever vaccine responses in identical twins.

What was sequenced was CD4+ T cells sorted from blood. These receptors came from a woman aged 18-29 years in good health. CDR3s include the opening cysteine and the closing phenylalanine or tryptophan. Each record gives: D gene, clone size, J gene, V gene, CDR3 protein, CDR3 DNA. A D gene is named only where the DNA matches it firmly. Only part of the rows carry a size: once, few, many, or a class if the clone is expanded.

d_gene: NA
abundance: NA
j_gene: TRBJ2-5
v_gene: TRBV5-4
CDR3aa: CASSSGQIETQYF
CDR3nt: TGTGCCAGCAGCTCCGGCCAAATCGAGACCCAGTACTTC

d_gene: NA
abundance: many
j_gene: TRBJ2-7
v_gene: TRBV7-8
CDR3aa: CASRTKGGDEQYF
CDR3nt: TGTGCCAGCCGCACGAAGGGGGGGGACGAGCAGTACTTC

d_gene: NA
abundance: few
j_gene: TRBJ2-5
v_gene: TRBV7-2
CDR3aa: CASSIRGSLKQETQYF
CDR3nt: TGTGCCAGCAGCATTAGGGGCAGCCTAAAACAAGAGACCCAGTACTTC

d_gene: NA
abundance: few
j_gene: TRBJ2-1
v_gene: TRBV3-1
CDR3aa: CASSLGRQVGQFF
CDR3nt: TGTGCCAGCAGCCTAGGGAGGCAAGTGGGGCAGTTCTTC

d_gene: NA
abundance: few
j_gene: TRBJ2-7
v_gene: TRBV2
CDR3aa: CASSENLDEQYF
CDR3nt: TGTGCCAGCAGTGAAAATCTGGACGAGCAGTACTTC

d_gene: NA
abundance: NA
j_gene: TRBJ1-3
v_gene: TRBV5-1
CDR3aa: CASSLSPDSAGNTIYF
CDR3nt: TGCGCCAGCAGCTTGTCTCCTGATTCGGCTGGAAACACCATATATTTT

d_gene: TRBD2
abundance: few
j_gene: TRBJ2-3
v_gene: TRBV15
CDR3aa: CATSRLAGKSADTQYF
CDR3nt: TGTGCCACCAGCAGGCTAGCGGGAAAGAGCGCAGATACGCAGTATTTT

d_gene: TRBD2
abundance: few
j_gene: TRBJ2-4
v_gene: TRBV6-1
CDR3aa: CASSRGGQNIQYF
CDR3nt: TGTGCCAGCAGTCGGGGGGGCCAAAACATTCAGTACTTC

d_gene: NA
abundance: few
j_gene: TRBJ2-1
v_gene: TRBV4-1
CDR3aa: CASSQAYGEQFF
CDR3nt: TGCGCCAGCAGCCAAGCTTACGGTGAGCAGTTCTTC

d_gene: NA
abundance: few
j_gene: TRBJ1-2
v_gene: TRBV27
CDR3aa: CASSQTNGYGYTF
CDR3nt: TGTGCCAGCAGCCAAACCAACGGCTATGGCTACACCTTC

d_gene: NA
abundance: many
j_gene: TRBJ1-1
v_gene: TRBV7-9
CDR3aa: CASSVQGMGTEAFF
CDR3nt: TGTGCCAGCAGCGTTCAGGGTATGGGCACTGAAGCTTTCTTT

d_gene: NA
abundance: NA
j_gene: TRBJ2-3
v_gene: TRBV6-2/TRBV6-3
CDR3aa: CASSSPLAPITDTQYF
CDR3nt: TGTGCCAGCAGTTCGCCCCTAGCGCCGATCACAGATACGCAGTATTTT

d_gene: TRBD2
abundance: few
j_gene: TRBJ2-3
v_gene: TRBV15
CDR3aa: CATSRDRLLAGGDTQYF
CDR3nt: TGTGCCACCAGCAGAGATCGCCTACTAGCGGGAGGTGATACGCAGTATTTT

d_gene: TRBD1
abundance: few
j_gene: TRBJ1-3
v_gene: TRBV5-1
CDR3aa: CASSLVTGARNTIYF
CDR3nt: TGCGCCAGCAGCTTGGTGACAGGGGCTAGAAACACCATATATTTT

d_gene: NA
abundance: few
j_gene: TRBJ2-7
v_gene: TRBV27
CDR3aa: CASRQGYSYEQYF
CDR3nt: TGTGCCAGCAGGCAGGGGTATTCCTACGAGCAGTACTTC

d_gene: NA
abundance: NA
j_gene: TRBJ2-7
v_gene: TRBV28
CDR3aa: CASSLTQGQYF
CDR3nt: TGTGCCAGCAGTTTAACCCAGGGACAGTACTTC

d_gene: TRBD2
abundance: NA
j_gene: TRBJ2-7
v_gene: TRBV7-9
CDR3aa: CASSYNPGLVLYEQYF
CDR3nt: TGTGCCAGCAGCTATAACCCGGGACTAGTCCTCTACGAGCAGTACTTC

d_gene: NA
abundance: NA
j_gene: TRBJ1-4
v_gene: TRBV6-1
CDR3aa: CASRGLTGIPTGEKLFF
CDR3nt: TGTGCCAGCAGAGGGTTAACCGGGATTCCCACGGGGGAAAAACTGTTTTTT

d_gene: TRBD2
abundance: few
j_gene: TRBJ2-1
v_gene: TRBV12-3/TRBV12-4
CDR3aa: CASSLGTSGSEQFF
CDR3nt: TGTGCCAGCAGTTTGGGGACTAGCGGGAGCGAGCAGTTCTTC

d_gene: NA
abundance: few
j_gene: TRBJ2-5
v_gene: TRBV28
CDR3aa: CASTTSGQETQYF
CDR3nt: TGTGCCAGCACAACAAGCGGGCAAGAGACCCAGTACTTC

d_gene: TRBD1
abundance: NA
j_gene: TRBJ2-7
v_gene: TRBV7-9
CDR3aa: CASSLALPGQGEQYF
CDR3nt: TGTGCCAGCAGCTTAGCCCTGCCAGGACAGGGAGAGCAGTACTTC

d_gene: TRBD2
abundance: NA
j_gene: TRBJ2-3
v_gene: TRBV7-2
CDR3aa: CASSATSGGLPDTQYF
CDR3nt: TGTGCCAGCAGCGCGACTAGCGGGGGCCTCCCGGATACGCAGTATTTT

d_gene: TRBD1
abundance: NA
j_gene: TRBJ2-7
v_gene: TRBV4-1
CDR3aa: CASSPGDRVYEQYF
CDR3nt: TGCGCCAGCAGCCCCGGGGACAGGGTTTACGAGCAGTACTTC

d_gene: TRBD2
abundance: few
j_gene: TRBJ2-7
v_gene: TRBV18
CDR3aa: CASSRGTSGVVYEQYF
CDR3nt: TGTGCCAGCTCACGGGGGACTAGCGGGGTCGTCTACGAGCAGTACTTC

d_gene: TRBD1
abundance: NA
j_gene: TRBJ2-1
v_gene: TRBV6-1
CDR3aa: CASSETGGLYNEQFF
CDR3nt: TGTGCCAGCAGTGAGACAGGGGGTCTCTACAATGAGCAGTTCTTC

d_gene: TRBD1
abundance: NA
j_gene: TRBJ2-5
v_gene: TRBV3-1
CDR3aa: CASRRTGALQETQYF
CDR3nt: TGTGCCAGCAGGCGGACAGGGGCCCTTCAAGAGACCCAGTACTTC

d_gene: TRBD1
abundance: few
j_gene: TRBJ2-2
v_gene: TRBV7-8
CDR3aa: CASSLVGRRTGLEATGELFF
CDR3nt: TGTGCCAGCAGCTTAGTAGGGAGGCGGACAGGGTTAGAGGCCACCGGGGAGCTGTTTTTT

d_gene: TRBD1
abundance: NA
j_gene: TRBJ2-7
v_gene: TRBV10-3
CDR3aa: CAISVGTGSEQYF
CDR3nt: TGTGCCATCAGTGTGGGGACAGGGAGCGAGCAGTACTTC

d_gene: NA
abundance: few
j_gene: TRBJ2-3
v_gene: TRBV29-1
CDR3aa: CSVELLTDTQYF
CDR3nt: TGCAGCGTTGAACTTCTCACAGATACGCAGTATTTT

d_gene: TRBD2
abundance: NA
j_gene: TRBJ2-3
v_gene: TRBV11-1
CDR3aa: CASSLAMTTSGFTDTQYF
CDR3nt: TGTGCCAGCAGCTTAGCAATGACGACTAGCGGCTTCACAGATACGCAGTATTTT

d_gene: NA
abundance: few
j_gene: TRBJ2-1
v_gene: TRBV12-3/TRBV12-4
CDR3aa: CASSPTRNIYNEQFF
CDR3nt: TGTGCCAGCAGCCCTACGCGGAACATCTACAATGAGCAGTTCTTC

d_gene: NA
abundance: NA
j_gene: TRBJ2-1
v_gene: TRBV3-1
CDR3aa: CASSQDIPGRSSYNEQFF
CDR3nt: TGTGCCAGCAGCCAAGATATCCCTGGGCGGAGCTCCTACAATGAGCAGTTCTTC

d_gene: NA
abundance: NA
j_gene: TRBJ2-1
v_gene: TRBV3-1
CDR3aa: CASSPLQYNEQFF
CDR3nt: TGTGCCAGCAGCCCTCTACAGTACAATGAGCAGTTCTTC

d_gene: NA
abundance: NA
j_gene: TRBJ1-1
v_gene: TRBV28
CDR3aa: CASSRPFNTEAFF
CDR3nt: TGTGCCAGCAGCCGCCCCTTTAACACTGAAGCTTTCTTT

d_gene: NA
abundance: NA
j_gene: TRBJ1-1
v_gene: TRBV5-1
CDR3aa: CASSFQGITNTEAFF
CDR3nt: TGCGCCAGCAGCTTCCAGGGGATTACGAACACTGAAGCTTTCTTT

d_gene: NA
abundance: few
j_gene: TRBJ2-7
v_gene: TRBV6-2/TRBV6-3
CDR3aa: CASSYFRRQQYF
CDR3nt: TGTGCCAGCAGTTACTTTCGTCGTCAGCAGTACTTC

d_gene: TRBD1
abundance: NA
j_gene: TRBJ1-1
v_gene: TRBV7-2
CDR3aa: CASSLFSQGAGGTEAFF
CDR3nt: TGTGCCAGCAGCTTATTTAGCCAGGGGGCAGGTGGCACTGAAGCTTTCTTT

d_gene: NA
abundance: NA
j_gene: TRBJ2-7
v_gene: TRBV6-2/TRBV6-3
CDR3aa: CASSYTPTVELAYEQYF
CDR3nt: TGTGCCAGCAGTTACACCCCGACAGTCGAACTCGCCTACGAGCAGTACTTC

d_gene: TRBD2
abundance: few
j_gene: TRBJ2-1
v_gene: TRBV9
CDR3aa: CASSVSPRLAGGNEQFF
CDR3nt: TGTGCCAGCAGCGTATCCCCCCGGCTAGCGGGGGGCAATGAGCAGTTCTTC

d_gene: NA
abundance: NA
j_gene: TRBJ2-7
v_gene: TRBV27
CDR3aa: CASTQEGSSYEQYF
CDR3nt: TGTGCCAGCACCCAGGAGGGAAGCTCCTACGAGCAGTACTTC

d_gene: NA
abundance: few
j_gene: TRBJ2-3
v_gene: TRBV5-6
CDR3aa: CASRQTSPDTQYF
CDR3nt: TGTGCCAGCAGGCAAACTAGCCCAGATACGCAGTATTTT

d_gene: TRBD1
abundance: few
j_gene: TRBJ1-3
v_gene: TRBV7-2
CDR3aa: CASSLTTGAGNTIYF
CDR3nt: TGTGCCAGCAGCTTAACGACAGGGGCTGGAAACACCATATATTTT

d_gene: TRBD1
abundance: many
j_gene: TRBJ2-7
v_gene: TRBV28
CDR3aa: CASRIGQDYEQYF
CDR3nt: TGTGCCAGCAGGATCGGACAGGACTACGAGCAGTACTTC

d_gene: TRBD1
abundance: few
j_gene: TRBJ2-7
v_gene: TRBV7-9
CDR3aa: CASSLVSGQGEGEQYF
CDR3nt: TGTGCCAGCAGCTTAGTCTCGGGACAGGGGGAAGGCGAGCAGTACTTC

d_gene: TRBD1
abundance: few
j_gene: TRBJ2-3
v_gene: TRBV5-1
CDR3aa: CASSWTGSSDTQYF
CDR3nt: TGCGCCAGCAGCTGGACAGGGAGCTCAGATACGCAGTATTTT

d_gene: TRBD1
abundance: once
j_gene: TRBJ2-7
v_gene: TRBV6-1
CDR3aa: CASSERGGTGLPYEQYF
CDR3nt: TGTGCCAGCAGTGAACGGGGCGGGACAGGCCTTCCCTACGAGCAGTACTTC

d_gene: NA
abundance: few
j_gene: TRBJ1-6
v_gene: TRBV7-2
CDR3aa: CASTLQALDNSPLHF
CDR3nt: TGTGCCAGCACCTTACAGGCATTAGATAATTCACCCCTCCACTTT

d_gene: NA
abundance: few
j_gene: TRBJ2-5
v_gene: TRBV5-1
CDR3aa: CASSFLEALYQETQYF
CDR3nt: TGCGCCAGCAGCTTCTTGGAGGCCCTGTACCAAGAGACCCAGTACTTC

d_gene: TRBD2
abundance: many
j_gene: TRBJ2-1
v_gene: TRBV19
CDR3aa: CASSIAAGVLNEQFF
CDR3nt: TGTGCCAGTAGTATAGCGGCGGGAGTTTTAAATGAGCAGTTCTTC

d_gene: TRBD1
abundance: few
j_gene: TRBJ1-1
v_gene: TRBV7-9
CDR3aa: CASSLVLDREAFF
CDR3nt: TGTGCCAGCAGCTTAGTTTTGGACAGGGAAGCTTTCTTT